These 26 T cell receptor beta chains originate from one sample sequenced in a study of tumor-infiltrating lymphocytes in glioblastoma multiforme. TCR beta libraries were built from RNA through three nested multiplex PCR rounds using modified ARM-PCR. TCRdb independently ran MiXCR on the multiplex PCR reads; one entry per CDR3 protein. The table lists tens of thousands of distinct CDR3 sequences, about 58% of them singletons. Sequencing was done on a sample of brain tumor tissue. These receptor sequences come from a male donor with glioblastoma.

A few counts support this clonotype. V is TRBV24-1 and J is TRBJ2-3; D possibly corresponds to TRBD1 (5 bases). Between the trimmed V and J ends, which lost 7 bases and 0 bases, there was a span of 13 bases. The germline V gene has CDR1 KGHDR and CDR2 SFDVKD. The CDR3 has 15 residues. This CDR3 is CATRDTTTSTDTQYF. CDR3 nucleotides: TGTGCCACCAGGGACACTACCACTAGCACAGATACGCAGTATTTT.

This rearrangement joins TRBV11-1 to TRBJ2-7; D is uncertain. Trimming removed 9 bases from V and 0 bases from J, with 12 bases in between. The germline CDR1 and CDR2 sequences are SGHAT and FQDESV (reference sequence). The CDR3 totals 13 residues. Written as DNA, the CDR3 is TGTGCCAGTTTGACTGCGCCCTCCTACGAGCAGTACTTC. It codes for CASLTAPSYEQYF.

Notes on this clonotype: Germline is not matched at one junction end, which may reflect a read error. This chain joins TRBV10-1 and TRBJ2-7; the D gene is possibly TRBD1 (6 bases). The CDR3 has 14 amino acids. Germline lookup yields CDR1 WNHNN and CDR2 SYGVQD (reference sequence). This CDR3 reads CASSGFGQFGEQYF. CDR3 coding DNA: TGCGCTAGCAGTGGATTCGGACAGTTCGGCGAGCAGTACTTC.

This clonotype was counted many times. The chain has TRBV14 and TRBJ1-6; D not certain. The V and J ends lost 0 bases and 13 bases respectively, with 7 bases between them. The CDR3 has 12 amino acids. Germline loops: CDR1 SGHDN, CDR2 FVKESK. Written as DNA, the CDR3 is TGTGCCAGCAGCCAAGAACGACGTCCCCTCCACTTT. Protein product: CASSQERRPLHF. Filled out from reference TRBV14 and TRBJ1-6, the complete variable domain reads EAGVTQFPSHSVIEKGQTVTLRCDPISGHDNLYWYRRVMGKEIKFLLHFVKESKQDESGMPNNRFLAERTGGTYSTLKVQPAELEDSGVYFCASSQERRPLHFGNGTRLTVT.

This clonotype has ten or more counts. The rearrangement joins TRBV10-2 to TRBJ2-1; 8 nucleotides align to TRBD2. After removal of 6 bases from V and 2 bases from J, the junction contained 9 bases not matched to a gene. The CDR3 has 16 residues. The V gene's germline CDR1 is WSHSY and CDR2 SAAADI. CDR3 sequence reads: CASRNRLARTYNEQFF. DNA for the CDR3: TGCGCCAGCAGAAATCGACTAGCGAGGACCTACAATGAGCAGTTCTTC.

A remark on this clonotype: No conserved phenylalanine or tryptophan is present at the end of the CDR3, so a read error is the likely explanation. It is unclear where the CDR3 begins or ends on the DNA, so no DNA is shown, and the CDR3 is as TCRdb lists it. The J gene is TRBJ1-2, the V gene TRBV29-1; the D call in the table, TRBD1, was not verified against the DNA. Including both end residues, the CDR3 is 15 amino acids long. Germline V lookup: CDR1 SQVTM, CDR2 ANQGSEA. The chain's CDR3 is CSVEGQGASNYGYAL.

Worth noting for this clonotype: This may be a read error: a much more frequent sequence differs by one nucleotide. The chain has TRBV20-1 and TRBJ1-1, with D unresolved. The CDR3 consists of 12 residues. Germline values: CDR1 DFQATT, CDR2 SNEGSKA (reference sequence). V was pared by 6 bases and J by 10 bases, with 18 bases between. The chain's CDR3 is CSAPPSAGRAFF. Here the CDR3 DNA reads TGCAGTGCGCCCCCCTCGGCAGGTAGAGCTTTCTTT.

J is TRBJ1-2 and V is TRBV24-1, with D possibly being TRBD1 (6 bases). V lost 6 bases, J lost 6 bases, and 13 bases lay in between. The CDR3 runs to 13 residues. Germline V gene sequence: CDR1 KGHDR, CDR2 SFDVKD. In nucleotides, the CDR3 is TGTGCCACCAGTCGCCAGGGGAGCGATGGCTACACCTTC. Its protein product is CATSRQGSDGYTF.

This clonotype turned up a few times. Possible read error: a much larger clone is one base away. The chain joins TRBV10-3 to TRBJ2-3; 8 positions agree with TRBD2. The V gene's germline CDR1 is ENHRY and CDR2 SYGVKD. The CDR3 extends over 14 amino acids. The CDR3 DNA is TGTGCCATCAGTGATGAAGACGGGGGGGATACGCGGTATTTT. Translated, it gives CAISDEDGGDTRYF.

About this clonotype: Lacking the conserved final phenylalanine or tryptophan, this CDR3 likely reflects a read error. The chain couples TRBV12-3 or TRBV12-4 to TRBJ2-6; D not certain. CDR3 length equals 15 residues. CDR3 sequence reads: CASNLRAIGANVLTV. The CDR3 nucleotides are TGTGCCAGCAATTTAAGGGCTATTGGGGCCAACGTCCTGACTGTC.

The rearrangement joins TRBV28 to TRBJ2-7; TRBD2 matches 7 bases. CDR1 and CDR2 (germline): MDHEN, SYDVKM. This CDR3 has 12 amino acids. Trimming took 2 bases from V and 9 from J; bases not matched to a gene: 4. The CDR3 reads CASSLSPGGQYF. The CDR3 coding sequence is TGTGCCAGCAGTTTAAGTCCGGGAGGGCAGTACTTC.

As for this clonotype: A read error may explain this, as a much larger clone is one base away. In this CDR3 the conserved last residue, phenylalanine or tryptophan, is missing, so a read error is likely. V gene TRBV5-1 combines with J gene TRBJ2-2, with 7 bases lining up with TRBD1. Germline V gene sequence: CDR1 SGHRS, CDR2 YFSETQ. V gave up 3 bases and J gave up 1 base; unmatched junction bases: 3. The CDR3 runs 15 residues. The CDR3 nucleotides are TGCGCCAGCAGCTCCCGACAGGGGAACACCGGGGAGCTGTTTTCT. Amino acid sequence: CASSSRQGNTGELFS.

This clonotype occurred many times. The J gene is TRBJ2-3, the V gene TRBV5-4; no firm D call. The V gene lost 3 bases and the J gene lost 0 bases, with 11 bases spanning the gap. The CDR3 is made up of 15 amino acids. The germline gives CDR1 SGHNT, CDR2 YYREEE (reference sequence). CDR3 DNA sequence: TGTGCCAGCAGCTACAGCAAAACTAGCACAGATACGCAGTATTTT. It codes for CASSYSKTSTDTQYF.

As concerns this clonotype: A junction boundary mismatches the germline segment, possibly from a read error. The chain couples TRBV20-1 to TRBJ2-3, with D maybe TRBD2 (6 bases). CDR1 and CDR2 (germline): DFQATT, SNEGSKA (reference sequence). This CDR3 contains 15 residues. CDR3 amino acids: CNATRDSFSSDTQYF. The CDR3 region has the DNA TGCAATGCTACAAGGGACTCCTTCAGCTCAGATACGCAGTATTTT.

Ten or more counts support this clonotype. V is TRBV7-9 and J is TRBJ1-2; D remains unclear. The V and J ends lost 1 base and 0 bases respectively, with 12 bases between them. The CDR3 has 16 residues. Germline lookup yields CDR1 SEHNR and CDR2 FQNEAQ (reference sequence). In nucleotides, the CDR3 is TGTGCCAGCAGCTTAGGAGGGCTATTGGCTAACTATGGCTACACCTTC. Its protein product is CASSLGGLLANYGYTF.

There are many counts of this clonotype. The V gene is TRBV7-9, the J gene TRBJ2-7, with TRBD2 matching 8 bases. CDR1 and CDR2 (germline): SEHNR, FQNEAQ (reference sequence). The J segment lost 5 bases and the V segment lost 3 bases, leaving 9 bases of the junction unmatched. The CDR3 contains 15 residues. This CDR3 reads CASSFGAGEWDEQYF. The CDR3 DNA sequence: TGTGCCAGCAGCTTTGGAGCGGGAGAGTGGGACGAGCAGTACTTC.

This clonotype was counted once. The CDR3 DNA reads TGCAGTGCACGGGACAGCCAGACCTACGAGCAGTACTTC. Encoded protein: CSARDSQTYEQYF. The J gene is TRBJ2-7, the V gene TRBV20-1; 7 bases match TRBD1. V lost 6 bases, J lost 2 bases, and 7 bases stayed unmatched. Per germline, CDR1 DFQATT and CDR2 SNEGSKA (reference sequence). The CDR3 is made up of 13 amino acids.

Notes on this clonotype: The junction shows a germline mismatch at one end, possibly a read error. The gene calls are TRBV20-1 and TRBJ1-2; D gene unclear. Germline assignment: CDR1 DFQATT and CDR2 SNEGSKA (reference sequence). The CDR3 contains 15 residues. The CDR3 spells CSVRGRNGLNYGYTF. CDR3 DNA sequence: TGCAGTGTTAGAGGCAGGAACGGGTTGAACTATGGCTACACCTTC.

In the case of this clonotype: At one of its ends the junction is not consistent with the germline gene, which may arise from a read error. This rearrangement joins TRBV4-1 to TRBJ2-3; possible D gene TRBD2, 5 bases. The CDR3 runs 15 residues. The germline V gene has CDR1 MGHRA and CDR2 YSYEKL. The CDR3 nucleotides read TGCGCCAGCGGCCAAGATAGGAGGAGCACAGATACGCAGTATTTT. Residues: CASGQDRRSTDTQYF.

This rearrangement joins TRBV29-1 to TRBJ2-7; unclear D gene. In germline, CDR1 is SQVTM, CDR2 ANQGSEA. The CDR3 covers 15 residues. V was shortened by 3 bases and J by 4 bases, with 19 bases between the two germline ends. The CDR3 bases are TGCAGCGTTGATGGGTCTGGCGGTAATCCGTACGAGCAGTACTTC. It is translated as CSVDGSGGNPYEQYF.

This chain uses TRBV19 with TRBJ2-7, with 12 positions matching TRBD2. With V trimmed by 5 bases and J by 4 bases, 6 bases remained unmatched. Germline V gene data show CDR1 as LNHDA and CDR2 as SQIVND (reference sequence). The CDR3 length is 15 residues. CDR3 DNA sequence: TGTGCCAGTAGTGGACTAGCGGGATCGCTATACGAGCAGTACTTC. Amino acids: CASSGLAGSLYEQYF.

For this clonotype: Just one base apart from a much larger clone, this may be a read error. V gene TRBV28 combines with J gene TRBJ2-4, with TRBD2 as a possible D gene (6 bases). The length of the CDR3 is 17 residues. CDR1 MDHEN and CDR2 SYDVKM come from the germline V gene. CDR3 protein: CASTTTRGLLAKNTQYF. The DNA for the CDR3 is TGTGCCAGCACTACTACGAGGGGCTTACTAGCCAAAAACACTCAGTACTTC.

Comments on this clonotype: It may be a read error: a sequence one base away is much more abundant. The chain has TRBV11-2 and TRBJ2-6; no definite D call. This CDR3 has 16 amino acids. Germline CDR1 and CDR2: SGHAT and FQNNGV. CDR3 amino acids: CGSSLRVSSGANVLTF. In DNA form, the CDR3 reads TGTGGCAGCAGCTTAAGAGTCAGCTCTGGGGCCAACGTCCTGACTTTC.

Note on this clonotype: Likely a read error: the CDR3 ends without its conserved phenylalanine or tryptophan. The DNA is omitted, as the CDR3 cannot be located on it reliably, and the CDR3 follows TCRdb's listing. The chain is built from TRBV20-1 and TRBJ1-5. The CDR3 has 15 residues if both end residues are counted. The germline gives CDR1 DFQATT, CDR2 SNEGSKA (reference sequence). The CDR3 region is CSASGQGSLMQPQQL.

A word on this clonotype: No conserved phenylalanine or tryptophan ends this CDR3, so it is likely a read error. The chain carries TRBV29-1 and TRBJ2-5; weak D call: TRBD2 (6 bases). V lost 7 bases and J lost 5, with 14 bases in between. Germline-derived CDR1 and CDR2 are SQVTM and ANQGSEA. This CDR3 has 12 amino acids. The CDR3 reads CSAQIGSETQYL. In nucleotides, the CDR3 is TGCAGCGCGCAGATCGGGAGCGAGACCCAGTACTTA.

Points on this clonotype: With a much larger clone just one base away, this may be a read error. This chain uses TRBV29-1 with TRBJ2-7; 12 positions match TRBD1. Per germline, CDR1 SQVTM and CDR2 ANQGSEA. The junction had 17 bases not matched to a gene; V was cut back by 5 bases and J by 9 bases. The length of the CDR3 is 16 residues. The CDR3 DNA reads TGCAGCGTTAAAATACGGGACAGGGGGCCGGGCAAGGGGCAGTACTTC. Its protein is CSVKIRDRGPGKGQYF.